These T cell receptor beta chains were read from a single sample in a study of cytomegalovirus exposure and HLA in healthy donors. The table came from immunoSEQ multiplex PCR; TCRdb's copy has only in-frame clones and leaves some out. The table shows 90,000 to 100,000 clones, with under 85% occurring only once. Sequencing was carried out using PBMCs. The receptors were sampled from a man aged 35 to 55 in good health and CMV-seronegative. The CDR3 runs from the conserved cysteine through the conserved F or W. The D gene is left open where the match is weak. Clone size is stated in some rows and not others, as once, few, many or a class when expanded.

size	V	J	D	CDR3	DNA
-	TRBV4-1	TRBJ1-4	-	CASSQDGAGYNEKLFF	TGCGCCAGCAGCCAAGATGGAGCGGGCTATAATGAAAAACTGTTTTTT
-	TRBV18	TRBJ2-7	TRBD1	CASSPGTGASYEQYF	TGTGCCAGCTCACCAGGGACAGGGGCCTCCTACGAGCAGTACTTC
-	TRBV9	TRBJ1-1	-	CASSVGAGLMNTEAFF	TGTGCCAGCAGCGTAGGTGCAGGGCTTATGAACACTGAAGCTTTCTTT
once	TRBV10-3	TRBJ2-2	TRBD1	CAISSGTARNAGELFF	TGTGCCATCAGTTCCGGGACAGCCCGAAACGCCGGGGAGCTGTTTTTT
-	TRBV7-3	TRBJ2-7	-	CASSLNAGSSYEQYF	TGTGCCAGCAGCTTAAACGCTGGTAGCTCCTACGAGCAGTACTTC
once	TRBV11-2	TRBJ1-5	-	CASSLSGGSNQPQHF	TGTGCCAGCAGCTTAAGTGGGGGGAGCAATCAGCCCCAGCATTTT
-	TRBV4-1	TRBJ1-2	-	CASSQLGGGYTF	TGCGCCAGCAGCCAATTAGGCGGGGGCTACACCTTC
-	TRBV5-6	TRBJ1-4	-	CASSSFDSLTTNEKLFF	TGTGCCAGCAGCTCCTTTGACAGCCTTACAACTAATGAAAAACTGTTTTTT
-	TRBV11-2	TRBJ2-5	TRBD1	CASSHRQGAETQYF	TGTGCCAGCAGCCATAGACAGGGCGCAGAGACCCAGTACTTC
-	TRBV21-1	TRBJ2-7	-	CASRNTLPGQGSPTYEQYF	TGTGCCAGCCGCAACACTCTACCGGGACAGGGGTCACCAACCTACGAGCAGTACTTC
-	TRBV5-4	TRBJ2-5	-	CASSLAGTRQMETQYF	TGTGCCAGCAGCTTGGCCGGGACAAGACAAATGGAGACCCAGTACTTC
-	TRBV6-5	TRBJ2-2	-	CASSYLGGTGELFF	TGTGCCAGCAGTTACTTAGGGGGCACCGGGGAGCTGTTTTTT
-	TRBV10-1	TRBJ2-7	-	CASSSNSREQYF	TGCGCCAGCAGTTCAAACAGCCGGGAGCAGTACTTC
-	TRBV18	TRBJ2-3	TRBD2	CASSPRLSGLASTDTQYF	TGTGCCAGCTCACCACGCCTCTCTGGACTAGCGAGCACAGATACGCAGTATTTT
once	TRBV5-1	TRBJ2-3	-	CASTSGSTDTQYF	TGCGCCAGCACAAGCGGTAGCACAGATACGCAGTATTTT
once	TRBV5-1	TRBJ2-2	-	CASIGGMNTGELFF	TGCGCCAGCATCGGAGGGATGAACACCGGGGAGCTGTTTTTT
-	TRBV10-3	TRBJ1-1	-	CAISESTGFMNTEAFF	TGTGCCATCAGTGAGTCCACAGGGTTTATGAACACTGAAGCTTTCTTT
-	TRBV27	TRBJ1-2	-	CASSSVLPGPFYGYTF	TGTGCCAGCAGTTCCGTCCTTCCAGGTCCTTTCTATGGCTACACCTTC
-	TRBV28	TRBJ2-2	TRBD2	CASSFSGSGELFF	TGTGCCAGCAGTTTCAGCGGGAGCGGGGAGCTGTTTTTT
-	TRBV7-9	TRBJ2-7	TRBD1	CASSLSGQGGPYEQYF	TGTGCCAGCAGCTTATCCGGACAGGGCGGTCCCTACGAGCAGTACTTC
-	TRBV10-3	TRBJ2-6	-	CAITPGVSNSGANVLTF	TGTGCCATCACGCCAGGGGTTTCAAATTCTGGGGCCAACGTCCTGACTTTC
once	TRBV5-1	TRBJ1-4	-	CASRREVNEKLFF	TGCGCCAGCAGGAGAGAAGTTAATGAAAAACTGTTTTTT
-	TRBV30	TRBJ1-6	-	CAWNRQSSYNSPLHF	TGTGCCTGGAACCGACAGAGCTCCTATAATTCACCCCTCCACTTT
-	TRBV30	TRBJ2-2	TRBD2	CAWSSHTSDVGELFF	TGTGCCTGGAGCAGCCATACTAGCGACGTCGGGGAGCTGTTTTTT
-	TRBV7-9	TRBJ1-1	-	CASSLGGIPYTEAFF	TGTGCCAGCAGCTTAGGTGGCATCCCATACACTGAAGCTTTCTTT
once	TRBV9	TRBJ1-2	TRBD1	CASSEEETGLANYGYTF	TGTGCCAGCAGCGAGGAGGAGACAGGGCTAGCTAACTATGGCTACACCTTC
-	TRBV7-2	TRBJ1-1	TRBD1	CASSLGPGGMNTEAFF	TGTGCCAGCAGCTTAGGTCCAGGGGGCATGAACACTGAAGCTTTCTTT
-	TRBV19	TRBJ1-5	-	CASSIPPPGTQQPQHF	TGTGCCAGTAGTATCCCCCCCCCAGGGACACAGCAGCCCCAGCATTTT
once	TRBV7-9	TRBJ2-5	-	CSSTLRETQYF	TGTTCCAGCACCTTGAGGGAGACCCAGTACTTC
-	TRBV27	TRBJ1-5	-	CASIGDTRVAQPQHF	TGTGCCAGCATCGGGGACACCAGGGTCGCGCAGCCCCAGCATTTT
-	TRBV7-2	TRBJ2-2	-	CASSLVVGDAGELFF	TGTGCCAGCAGCTTAGTTGTAGGGGATGCCGGGGAGCTGTTTTTT
-	TRBV28	TRBJ2-3	-	CASSLYGGMRDGDTQYF	TGTGCCAGCAGTTTATACGGGGGAATGCGGGACGGGGATACGCAGTATTTT
once	TRBV10-3	TRBJ1-2	TRBD1	CAISEPRDSHYGYTF	TGTGCCATCAGTGAGCCTCGGGACAGCCACTATGGCTACACCTTC
-	TRBV25-1	TRBJ2-7	TRBD1	CASRDRLTYEQYF	TGTGCCAGTCGGGACAGACTAACCTACGAGCAGTACTTC
-	TRBV5-1	TRBJ1-3	-	CASSLSTGESNTIYF	TGCGCCAGCAGCCTCTCAACGGGTGAATCGAACACCATATATTTT
-	TRBV28	TRBJ1-1	TRBD1	CASRRDRVTEAFF	TGTGCCAGCAGGCGGGACAGGGTAACTGAAGCTTTCTTT
-	TRBV11-1	TRBJ1-2	-	CASSIRTVNQNYGYTF	TGTGCCAGCAGCATCAGGACAGTCAATCAGAACTATGGCTACACCTTC
-	TRBV7-6	TRBJ1-4	TRBD1	CASSGLGTGTEKLFF	TGTGCCAGCAGCGGTCTCGGGACAGGGACTGAAAAACTGTTTTTT
-	TRBV30	TRBJ1-2	-	CAWSGGTIYTF	TGTGCCTGGAGCGGAGGGACTATCTACACCTTC
-	TRBV27	TRBJ2-3	-	CASSFRGNTQYF	TGTGCCAGCAGTTTTCGGGGGAATACGCAGTATTTT
-	TRBV28	TRBJ1-2	TRBD1	CASQGALGYGYTF	TGTGCCAGCCAGGGGGCGCTGGGCTATGGCTACACCTTC
-	TRBV7-9	TRBJ1-6	-	CSSSLIAGMDSPLHF	TGTTCCAGCAGCTTAATAGCGGGTATGGATTCACCCCTCCACTTT
few	TRBV7-9	TRBJ1-3	-	CASAETGGNTIYF	TGTGCCAGCGCAGAAACAGGTGGAAACACCATATATTTT
-	TRBV19	TRBJ2-3	TRBD2	CASSRGAGGCTDTQYF	TGTGCCAGTAGTCGCGGGGCGGGAGGGTGCACAGATACGCAGTATTTT
-	TRBV7-2	TRBJ2-3	-	CASSLDGGRSLNTQYF	TGTGCCAGCAGCTTAGACGGGGGACGGAGTCTGAATACGCAGTATTTT
-	TRBV10-3	TRBJ1-1	TRBD1	CAISNSGTGDTEAFF	TGTGCCATCAGTAACTCCGGGACAGGGGACACTGAAGCTTTCTTT
-	TRBV19	TRBJ1-2	TRBD1	CASSTMTGAPAHGYTF	TGTGCCAGTAGTACCATGACAGGGGCCCCGGCTCATGGCTACACCTTC